One and the same sample provided the 9 T cell receptor beta chains below, sequenced in a study of T cells after yellow fever vaccination. TCRdb ran MiXCR on the 5' RACE reads and lists one entry per CDR3 protein. Among around 200,000 distinct CDR3 sequences listed, about 11% were seen once. Specimen: CD8+ T cells sorted from PBMCs, collected 15 days after the yellow fever booster vaccination. These receptors were taken from a man aged 18 to 29 who received the YFV17D yellow fever vaccine.

The table lists this clonotype with a few counts. The gene calls are TRBV5-1 and TRBJ2-7; 8 bases match TRBD1. V shed 1 base, J shed 6 bases, and the junction held 6 bases outside the gene matches. The germline CDR1 and CDR2 sequences are SGHRS and YFSETQ. The CDR3 contains 14 residues. The CDR3 sequence is CASSLLAGGIEQYF. For the CDR3, the DNA is TGCGCCAGCAGCTTGTTGGCAGGGGGCATCGAGCAGTACTTC. Full variable domain (missing parts from reference TRBV5-1 and TRBJ2-7): KAGVTQTPRYLIKTRGQQVTLSCSPISGHRSVSWYQQTPGQGLQFLFEYFSETQRNKGNFPGRFSGRQFSNSRSEMNVSTLELGDSALYLCASSLLAGGIEQYFGPGTRLTVT.

This clonotype was detected a few times. The gene calls are TRBV7-9 and TRBJ1-1; D is unresolved. The V and J ends lost 1 base and 11 bases respectively, with 17 bases between them. Germline loops: CDR1 SEHNR, CDR2 FQNEAQ (reference sequence). The CDR3 runs 14 residues. CDR3 region: CASSLDVVGFGAFF. The CDR3 DNA is TGTGCCAGCAGCTTAGATGTGGTAGGGTTTGGGGCTTTCTTT.

The V call is TRBV4-2, the J call TRBJ2-1, with D perhaps matching TRBD2 (6 bases). The germline gives CDR1 LGHNA, CDR2 YNFKEQ. V gave up 6 bases and J gave up 8 bases, with 17 bases separating them. This CDR3 is 14 amino acids long. The CDR3 bases are TGTGCCAGCAGGCTGCTCGCGGGACGGGATGAGCAGTTCTTC. It translates to CASRLLAGRDEQFF.

This clonotype was counted only a few times. The rearrangement links TRBV7-9 to TRBJ2-3; 7 bases match TRBD1. The CDR3 is made up of 15 amino acids. Germline V CDR1 and CDR2: SEHNR, FQNEAQ (reference sequence). J gave up 3 bases and V 3 bases, and 6 bases lay outside the gene matches. The CDR3 loop is CASSFLDRRTDTQYF. In DNA, the CDR3 is TGTGCCAGCAGCTTCTTGGACAGGAGAACAGATACGCAGTATTTT. Full variable domain (outside the CDR3, taken from reference TRBV7-9 and TRBJ2-3): DTGVSQNPRHKITKRGQNVTFRCDPISEHNRLYWYRQTLGQGPEFLTYFQNEAQLEKSRLLSDRFSAERPKGSFSTLEIQRTEQGDSAMYLCASSFLDRRTDTQYFGPGTRLTVL.

The chain carries TRBV6-6 and TRBJ2-5; the match to TRBD2 covers 9 bases. Germline V gives CDR1 MNHNY, CDR2 SVGAGI (reference sequence). Germline trimming cut 5 bases from V and 5 bases from J; bases unmatched to any gene: 9. CDR3 length: 15 amino acids. The CDR3 nucleotides are TGTGCCAGCAGTCGCCCGAGTCTAGCGGGGGAGACCCAGTACTTC. As protein: CASSRPSLAGETQYF.

The CDR3 DNA sequence: TGTGCCAGCCGACTGGCAGATACGCAGTATTTT. It translates to CASRLADTQYF. The J gene is TRBJ2-3, the V gene TRBV19; no clear D gene. The CDR3 has 11 amino acids. V dropped 9 bases and J dropped 4 bases, with 8 bases sitting between them. Looked up from germline, CDR1 is LNHDA and CDR2 is SQIVND (reference sequence).

This chain uses TRBV6-2 or TRBV6-3 with TRBJ2-5; D remains unclear. The CDR3 spans 13 residues. The germline CDR1 and CDR2 sequences are MNHEY and SVGEGT. V lost 2 bases to trimming and J lost 1 base, with 5 bases between them. The CDR3 spells CASSYRLQETQYF. In DNA, the CDR3 is TGTGCCAGCAGTTACCGCCTCCAAGAGACCCAGTACTTC.

This clonotype was seen ten or more times. The CDR3 sequence: CASSLPGQGRPNYGYTF. CDR3 sequence (DNA): TGTGCCAGCAGCTTACCGGGACAGGGGCGGCCAAACTATGGCTACACCTTC. The V and J genes are TRBV7-9 and TRBJ1-2; 10 bases are shared with TRBD1. Germline V gives CDR1 SEHNR, CDR2 FQNEAQ (reference sequence). The CDR3 totals 17 residues. Trimming cost V 2 bases and J 2 bases; bases outside gene matches: 8. Full variable domain (outside the CDR3, taken from reference TRBV7-9 and TRBJ1-2): DTGVSQNPRHKITKRGQNVTFRCDPISEHNRLYWYRQTLGQGPEFLTYFQNEAQLEKSRLLSDRFSAERPKGSFSTLEIQRTEQGDSAMYLCASSLPGQGRPNYGYTFGSGTRLTVV.

The V gene is TRBV7-6, the J gene TRBJ2-6; D uncertain. The CDR3 sequence is 15 residues long. Germline lookup yields CDR1 SGHVS and CDR2 FNYEAQ. Trimming took 1 base from V and 0 from J, leaving 4 bases between them. The CDR3 region is CASSLVVSGANVLTF. For the CDR3, the DNA is TGTGCCAGCAGCTTAGTAGTCTCTGGGGCCAACGTCCTGACTTTC.